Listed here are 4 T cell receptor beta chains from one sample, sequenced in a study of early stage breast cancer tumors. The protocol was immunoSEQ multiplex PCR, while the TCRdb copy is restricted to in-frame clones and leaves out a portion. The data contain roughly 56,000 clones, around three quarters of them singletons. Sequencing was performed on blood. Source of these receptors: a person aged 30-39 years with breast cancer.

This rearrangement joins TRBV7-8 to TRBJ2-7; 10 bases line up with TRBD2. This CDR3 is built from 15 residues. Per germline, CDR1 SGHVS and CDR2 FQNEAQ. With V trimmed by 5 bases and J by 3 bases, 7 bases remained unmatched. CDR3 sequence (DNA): TGTGCCAGCAGCCCGACTAGCGGGCAGGTCTACGAGCAGTACTTC. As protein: CASSPTSGQVYEQYF.

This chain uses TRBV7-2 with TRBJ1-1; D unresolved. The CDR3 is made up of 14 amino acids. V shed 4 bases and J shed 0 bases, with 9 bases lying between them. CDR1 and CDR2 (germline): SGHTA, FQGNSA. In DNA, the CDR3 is TGTGCCAGCAGCTCCCACTCAGTGAACACTGAAGCTTTCTTT. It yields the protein CASSSHSVNTEAFF.

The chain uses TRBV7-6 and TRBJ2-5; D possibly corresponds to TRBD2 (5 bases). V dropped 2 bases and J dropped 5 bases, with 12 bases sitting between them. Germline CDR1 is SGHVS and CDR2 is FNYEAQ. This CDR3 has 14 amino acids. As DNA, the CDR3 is TGTGCCAGCAGCTTATTGGGGTCGGGGGAGACCCAGTACTTC. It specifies CASSLLGSGETQYF.

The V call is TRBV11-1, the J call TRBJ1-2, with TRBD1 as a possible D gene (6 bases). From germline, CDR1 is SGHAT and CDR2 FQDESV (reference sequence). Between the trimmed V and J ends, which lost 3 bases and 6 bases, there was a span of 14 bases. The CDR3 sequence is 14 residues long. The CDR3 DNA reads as TGTGCCAGCAGCTTGCGGGACACCCTGGATGGCTACACCTTC. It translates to CASSLRDTLDGYTF.